The rows below give T cell receptor beta chains drawn from one sample of a study of STAT5B mutations in CD4+ large granular lymphocyte leukemia. Profiled with immunoSEQ multiplex PCR; TCRdb holds only in-frame clones, not every one. The sample has about 35,000 clones, 68% seen once. The source material was CD4+ T cells from blood buffy coats. Receptor source: a human donor in good health. Both conserved end residues are part of each CDR3. Each record gives: V gene, CDR3 length, J gene, CDR3 protein.

TRBV4-1,15,TRBJ1-2,CASTAGQGLSYGYTF
TRBV2,17,TRBJ1-1,CASRRSGNYPMNTEAFF
TRBV5-1,15,TRBJ2-3,CASSLGAGGTDTQYF
TRBV2,13,TRBJ2-2,CASRESGAGELFF
TRBV19,14,TRBJ1-2,CASSTWVGNYGYTF
TRBV19,15,TRBJ1-3,CASSNPGISGNTIYF
TRBV18,15,TRBJ1-1,CASSPQAGSGTEAFF
TRBV4-1,19,TRBJ2-1,CASSQGKSGGVSSYNEQFF
TRBV11-2,12,TRBJ2-7,CASSTGTYEQYF
TRBV7-2,15,TRBJ2-3,CASSLALASTDTQYF
TRBV7-8,14,TRBJ1-5,CASTPGGNREPQHF
TRBV7-3,16,TRBJ2-2,CASSLGQGEITGELFF
TRBV5-1,16,TRBJ1-2,CASSSSGGNGYYGYTF
TRBV10-2,13,TRBJ2-7,CAIGLAGAYEQYF